A selection of T cell receptor beta chains follows, all from one sample in a study of T-cell reconstitution after alpha-beta-depleted transplantation in children. Each CDR3 protein is one row after TCRdb ran MiXCR on the PCR reads. The repertoire holds some 530,000 distinct CDR3 sequences, 9.5% to 15% seen once, with more than 5.5% in the top ten. Sample: PBMCs from the stem cell graft donor, taken from the stem cell graft. The receptors originated from a human donor who donated a stem cell graft to a child with combined immunodeficiency. Each CDR3 is given with its conserved first and last residue. A D gene is named only where the DNA matches it firmly. Clone size is shown for a subset of rows, as once, few, many or a class of expanded clone.

TRBJ2-4,TRBD1,TRBV7-2,many,TGTGCCAGCAGCTACCGGACAGGGTGGGGCATTCAGTACTTC,CASSYRTGWGIQYF
TRBJ2-7,TRBD2,TRBV12-3/TRBV12-4,few,TGTGCCAGCAGTTTAAGCCCAGCGGGAGGCGGCGAGCAGTACTTC,CASSLSPAGGGEQYF
TRBJ2-1,.,TRBV20-1,many,TGCAGTGCTAGTCCCCACAATGAGCAGTTCTTC,CSASPHNEQFF
TRBJ2-7,TRBD2,TRBV29-1,.,TGCAGCGTGCGGGGGGGCAGCTACGAGCAGTACTTC,CSVRGGSYEQYF
TRBJ2-7,.,TRBV6-2/TRBV6-3,.,TGTGCCAGCAGTCAGGACAGTGCTAACGAGCAGTACTTC,CASSQDSANEQYF
TRBJ2-1,.,TRBV7-8,.,TGTGCCAGCAGCTTAGTTGGTCGGCGGAGCTCCTACAATGAGCAGTTCTTC,CASSLVGRRSSYNEQFF
TRBJ2-5,TRBD2,TRBV12-3/TRBV12-4,.,TGTGCCAGCAGTCCCGGGACTAGCGGGGGACCGCGGCAGACCCAGTACTTC,CASSPGTSGGPRQTQYF
TRBJ1-5,TRBD1,TRBV29-1,few,TGCAGCGTTGAAGCTCTCCGGACAGGGGGCAAGGATCAGCCCCAGCATTTT,CSVEALRTGGKDQPQHF
TRBJ2-1,TRBD2,TRBV20-1,many,TGCAGTGCTAGAGATCTAGCGGGAGGAAATGAGCAGTTCTTC,CSARDLAGGNEQFF
TRBJ1-4,.,TRBV12-3/TRBV12-4,.,TGTGCCAGCACCACAGGAGCAACTAATGAAAAACTGTTTTTT,CASTTGATNEKLFF
TRBJ2-3,TRBD2,TRBV9,many,TGTGCCAGCAGCGTACAAGCGGGGTACACAGATACGCAGTATTTT,CASSVQAGYTDTQYF
TRBJ2-5,.,TRBV12-3/TRBV12-4,many,TGTGCCAGCTCGCCCGGGGCCAAAGAGACCCAGTACTTC,CASSPGAKETQYF
TRBJ2-7,.,TRBV3-1,many,TGTGCCAGCAGCCACCCCCAGGCCCACGAGCAGTACTTC,CASSHPQAHEQYF
TRBJ2-2,TRBD2,TRBV11-2,.,TGTGCCAGCAGTCGCACAACTAGCGGGAGGGCCGGGGAGCTGTTTTTT,CASSRTTSGRAGELFF
TRBJ2-7,.,TRBV2,.,TGTGCCAGCAGGGTAGACAGCTCCTACGAGCAGTACTTC,CASRVDSSYEQYF
TRBJ2-7,TRBD1,TRBV2,.,TGTGCCAGCAGTGAAGGGATGGGGACAGGGAAGATTGAGCCGTACTTC,CASSEGMGTGKIEPYF
TRBJ2-1,.,TRBV24-1,.,TGTGCCACCAGTGATTTTGACAGACACAATGAGCAGTTCTTC,CATSDFDRHNEQFF
TRBJ2-1,.,TRBV9,.,TGTGCCAGCAGCGTAGGTGTCGGGCATGTAAACGAGCAGTTCTTC,CASSVGVGHVNEQFF
TRBJ2-4,TRBD1,TRBV18,few,TGTGCCAGCTCATTATCCGGGACAGAGAAAAACATTCAGTACTTC,CASSLSGTEKNIQYF
TRBJ1-6,.,TRBV5-1,.,TGCGCCAGCAGCTCGGTGTCGGCCGATTCACCCCTCCACTTT,CASSSVSADSPLHF
TRBJ2-7,.,TRBV30,few,TGTGCCTGGAAAGGGACCCCAACCTACGAGCAGTACTTC,CAWKGTPTYEQYF
TRBJ1-4,.,TRBV5-6,many,TGTGCCAGCAGCTTGGATTGGGCTAATGAAAAACTGTTTTTT,CASSLDWANEKLFF
TRBJ1-3,.,TRBV4-2,few,TGTGCCAGCAGCCAAGAGAGGACGGAAGGAAACACCATATATTTT,CASSQERTEGNTIYF
TRBJ1-2,.,TRBV6-1,.,TGTGCCAGCAGTGAAGCGCTGGACGGCGGCTACACCTTC,CASSEALDGGYTF
TRBJ1-3,.,TRBV2,.,TGTGCCAGCAAGGGGCCAGGACGAGGAAACACCATATATTTT,CASKGPGRGNTIYF
TRBJ2-5,.,TRBV6-5,many,TGTGCCAGCAGTTACGCTCGGAGGGGAGAGACCCAGTACTTC,CASSYARRGETQYF
TRBJ2-7,TRBD2,TRBV25-1,.,TGTGCCAGCAGTGAGCCGGGACTAGCGGGAGTCGCCTACGAGCAGTACTTC,CASSEPGLAGVAYEQYF
TRBJ1-2,.,TRBV12-3/TRBV12-4,few,TGTGCCAGCAGTTTAGAACTTAAAGGGAATGGCTACACCTTC,CASSLELKGNGYTF
TRBJ1-5,.,TRBV18,few,TGTGCCAGCTCACTACTACCGGGACGGGTGGATCAGCCCCAGCATTTT,CASSLLPGRVDQPQHF
TRBJ2-1,TRBD2,TRBV6-5,few,TGTGCCAGCACCTATCGACTAGCGACAGACAATGAGCAGTTCTTC,CASTYRLATDNEQFF
TRBJ2-3,.,TRBV9,many,TGTGCCAGCAGCGCCTCGGATCCAGATACGCAGTATTTT,CASSASDPDTQYF
TRBJ1-3,.,TRBV4-2,.,TGTGCCAGCAGCCCAGGGGTGATAGACACCATATATTTT,CASSPGVIDTIYF
TRBJ2-7,.,TRBV12-3/TRBV12-4,.,TGTGCCAGCAGTTTAAGAGGTACGGCTTCCGAGCAGTACTTC,CASSLRGTASEQYF
TRBJ1-1,.,TRBV20-1,.,TGCAGTGCCCAACGGATCCTGAACACTGGAGCTTTCTTT,CSAQRILNTGAFF
TRBJ2-5,.,TRBV29-1,.,TGCAGCGTTGATGGTGAGTCCCAGTACTTC,CSVDGESQYF
TRBJ1-5,.,TRBV30,.,TGTGCCTGGAGTGTGGGCCGAAATCAGCCCCAGCATTTT,CAWSVGRNQPQHF
TRBJ2-3,.,TRBV10-3,many,TGTGCCATCAGTGGAGGAGGTTCCGTAAATACGCAGTATTTT,CAISGGGSVNTQYF
TRBJ2-1,TRBD1,TRBV7-8,few,TGTGCCAGCAGCTTAAGGGACAGGGGCCGTTACAATGAGCAGTTCTTC,CASSLRDRGRYNEQFF
TRBJ1-4,.,TRBV9,few,TGTGCCAGCAGCGTCGGGGATCCAACTAATGAAAAACTGTTTTTT,CASSVGDPTNEKLFF
TRBJ2-2,.,TRBV7-9,.,TGTGCCAGCAGCTTACCTTCCGGTTGGGCTTTCGGGGAGCTGTTTTTT,CASSLPSGWAFGELFF
TRBJ2-1,TRBD2,TRBV29-1,few,TGCAGCGTTGAAGAAGGACGGACTAGAAGGTCCAATGAGCAGTTCTTC,CSVEEGRTRRSNEQFF